The clone carrying this T cell receptor (beta chain) has more than one count but fewer than ten. This sample is part of a study of T cells after yellow fever vaccination. Trimming left V 8 bases short and J 0 bases short, with 11 bases between. Germline loops: CDR1 SGHAT, CDR2 FQNNGV. The CDR3 is 14 amino acids. A universal primer site and UMIs were added as TCR cDNA was made by 5'RACE template switching. Each CDR3 protein gets one entry after TCRdb re-called the 5' RACE reads with MiXCR. The table includes some 350,000 distinct CDR3 sequences, 8.7% detected once. The source is a man aged 18 to 30 who received the YFV17D yellow fever vaccine. V is TRBV11-2 and J is TRBJ2-1; tentatively, D is TRBD2 (5 bases). This material consisted of PBMCs, taken on the day of the first yellow fever vaccination. CDR3 protein: CASSQRVSYNEQFF. DNA for the CDR3: TGTGCCAGCTCCCAGAGGGTCTCCTACAATGAGCAGTTCTTC. The full variable domain, completed using reference TRBV11-2 and TRBJ2-1, is EAGVAQSPRYKIIEKRQSVAFWCNPISGHATLYWYQQILGQGPKLLIQFQNNGVVDDSQLPKDRFSAERLKGVDSTLKIQPAKLEDSAVYLCASSQRVSYNEQFFGPGTRLTVL.